The 14 T cell receptor beta chains below were found in one sample sequenced in a study of cytomegalovirus exposure and HLA in healthy donors. PCR was performed using 60 Vbeta and 13 Jbeta primers. Here immunoSEQ multiplex PCR was the method, and the copy in TCRdb shows in-frame clones only, minus some. The sample shows tens of thousands of clones, approximately 82% of them seen only once. Source material: PBMCs. The receptors were gathered from a man in his forties in good health and CMV-seronegative.

This clone was seen a few times. The V call is TRBV21-1, the J call TRBJ1-5; the table calls TRBD1, which could not be checked here. TRBV21-1 has pseudogene status. CDR3 size: 15 residues. CDR3 DNA sequence: TGTGCCAGCAGCAAAGGGGACAGGAGCAATCAGCCCCAGCATTTT. Residues: CASSKGDRSNQPQHF.

In this sample, this clone turned up a few times. J is TRBJ2-3 and V is TRBV5-6; 8 nucleotides align to TRBD2. The ends lost 5 bases at V and 2 bases at J; junction bases unmatched: 4. This CDR3 has 14 amino acids. CDR1 and CDR2 (germline): SGHDT, YYEEEE. CDR3 residues: CASSERGYTDTQYF. DNA for the CDR3: TGTGCCAGCAGTGAGCGGGGGTACACAGATACGCAGTATTTT.

Only a few counts were recorded for this clone. This chain joins TRBV6-6 and TRBJ2-3, with D tentatively TRBD1 (6 bases). This CDR3 spans 15 amino acids. Germline values: CDR1 MNHNY, CDR2 SVGAGI (reference sequence). V was shortened by 5 bases and J by 1 base, with 13 bases between the two germline ends. For the CDR3, the DNA is TGTGCCAGCAGTAAGCAGGGGTACGGCACAGATACGCAGTATTTT. It specifies CASSKQGYGTDTQYF.

This chain links TRBV25-1 with TRBJ2-1, with a weak D call TRBD2 (6 bases). The V gene's germline CDR1 is MGHDK and CDR2 SYGVNS. V lost 0 bases to trimming and J lost 6 bases, with 21 bases between them. The CDR3 length is 18 residues. The CDR3 nucleotides are TGTGCCAGCAGTGAATATAGAACTAGCAGTACCCCTCGCAATGAGCAGTTCTTC. Translating it yields CASSEYRTSSTPRNEQFF.

This sequence joins TRBV7-8 and TRBJ1-5; TRBD1 aligns across 8 bases. The CDR3 is made up of 15 amino acids. Losses at the gene ends were 3 bases for V and 7 bases for J; bases not matched to a gene: 8. The germline V gene has CDR1 SGHVS and CDR2 FQNEAQ. Here the CDR3 DNA reads TGTGCCAGCAGCTTCGACAGGGGAGATTGGCAGCCCCAGCATTTT. Translating gives CASSFDRGDWQPQHF.

This clone was counted only a few times. The chain couples TRBV4-2 to TRBJ1-1; possible D gene TRBD1, 5 bases. V was cut by 0 bases and J by 8 bases, with 19 bases left in between. Germline assignment: CDR1 LGHNA and CDR2 YNFKEQ. The CDR3 extends over 16 amino acids. The CDR3 region has the DNA TGTGCCAGCAGCCAAGAAAAGGTTAGGCTGGGGCTAGAAGCTTTCTTT. Encoded protein: CASSQEKVRLGLEAFF.

V and J are TRBV9 and TRBJ1-2, with 7 positions matching TRBD1. The CDR3 is 16 amino acids. The germline CDR1 and CDR2 sequences are SGDLS and YYNGEE. J gave up 2 bases and V 4 bases, and 11 bases lay outside the gene matches. CDR3 sequence: CASSRITAGQNYGYTF. The CDR3 DNA reads as TGTGCCAGCAGCAGAATCACCGCGGGACAGAACTATGGCTACACCTTC.

This chain joins TRBV29-1 and TRBJ2-1, with D perhaps TRBD2 (6 bases). Germline V gene data show CDR1 as SQVTM and CDR2 as ANQGSEA. The CDR3 is 12 amino acids. V lost 8 bases and J lost 6, with 14 bases in between. The CDR3, as DNA: TGCAGCTTCGACGGGAGTCTCAATGAGCAGTTCTTC. This sequence encodes CSFDGSLNEQFF.

This chain joins TRBV5-1 and TRBJ2-2, with D unresolved. Trimming pared 1 base from V and 3 bases from J, leaving 7 bases between. The CDR3 loop spans 14 amino acids. Per germline, CDR1 SGHRS and CDR2 YFSETQ. The DNA of the CDR3 is TGCGCCAGCAGCTTGAATCGGGACACCGGGGAGCTGTTTTTT. The encoded protein is CASSLNRDTGELFF.

The V and J genes are TRBV4-1 and TRBJ2-2; no definite D call. V was cut by 1 base and J by 5 bases, with 5 bases left in between. The germline V gene encodes CDR1 MGHRA and CDR2 YSYEKL. The length of the CDR3 is 13 residues. The CDR3 loop reads CASSQVQTGELFF. The CDR3 nucleotides read TGCGCCAGCAGCCAAGTCCAGACCGGGGAGCTGTTTTTT.

The chain couples TRBV27 to TRBJ2-1; tentatively, D is TRBD2 (7 bases). The germline CDR1 and CDR2 sequences are MNHEY and SMNVEV (reference sequence). V lost 3 bases to trimming and J lost 2 bases, with 11 bases between them. There are 15 residues in the CDR3. The CDR3 nucleotides read TGTGCCAGCAGTTTCGGGGGGACACCCTACAATGAGCAGTTCTTC. It is translated as CASSFGGTPYNEQFF.

In this sample, this clone turned up a few times. The chain employs TRBV7-2 and TRBJ1-5; possible D gene TRBD1, 6 bases. This CDR3 is 15 amino acids long. CDR1 and CDR2 (germline): SGHTA, FQGNSA. Deletions cut 5 bases from V and 2 bases from J, with 13 bases between. CDR3 in DNA: TGTGCCAGCAGCATTTCGGCAGGGGGCAATCAGCCCCAGCATTTT. It codes for CASSISAGGNQPQHF.

This clone has just a few counts. Its ends do not fully match the called genes, so a read error is possible. The V call is TRBV2, the J call TRBJ2-3; TRBD1 aligns across 9 bases. CDR3 length equals 17 residues. Germline V gives CDR1 SNHLY, CDR2 FYNNEI. CDR3 sequence: CVSNLQGAAAWSDTQYF. The CDR3 region has the DNA TGTGTCAGCAACCTACAGGGGGCGGCGGCCTGGTCGGATACGCAGTATTTT. Using reference TRBV2 and TRBJ2-3 for the parts outside the CDR3, the full variable domain is EPEVTQTPSHQVTQMGQEVILRCVPISNHLYFYWYRQILGQKVEFLVSFYNNEISEKSEIFDDQFSVERPDGSNFTLKIRSTKLEDSAMYFCVSNLQGAAAWSDTQYFGPGTRLTVL.

The rearrangement links TRBV29-1 to TRBJ1-1, with TRBD1 identical over 9 bases. V dropped 6 bases and J dropped 6; count of bases not matched to a gene: 5. Germline CDR1 reads SQVTM; CDR2 reads ANQGSEA. The CDR3 covers 12 residues. The chain's CDR3 is CSVDRGVSEAFF. The CDR3 DNA reads as TGCAGCGTAGACAGGGGGGTATCTGAAGCTTTCTTT.